Listed here are 21 T cell receptor beta chains from one sample, sequenced in a study of regulatory T cells in long-lasting Graves disease. Assembly of TCR beta libraries relied on iRepertoire HTBI primers together with Arm-PCR of CDR3 regions. TCRdb ran MiXCR on the multiplex PCR reads and lists one entry per CDR3 protein. This table holds hundreds of thousands of distinct CDR3 sequences, less than 20% found once. Time point defined: newly diagnosed GD, antithyroid drugs for less than 3 months. Preparation of the TCR library used RNA extracted from PBMCs. The sample in question was peripheral blood mononuclear cells (PBMCs), obtained at new diagnosis, from a patient treated with antithyroid drugs. The receptors were gathered from a female donor with Graves disease.

J is TRBJ2-5 and V is TRBV5-6; 9 bases map to TRBD1. This CDR3 region has 15 residues. CDR1 and CDR2 (germline): SGHDT, YYEEEE. V lost 4 bases, J lost 2 bases, and 6 bases stayed unmatched. CDR3: CASSPLTGGQETQYF. As DNA, the CDR3 is TGTGCCAGCAGCCCCCTGACAGGGGGGCAAGAGACCCAGTACTTC.

This sequence joins TRBV3-1 and TRBJ2-5; 12 bases match TRBD2. The germline CDR1 and CDR2 sequences are LGHDT and YNNKEL (reference sequence). The CDR3 length is 17 residues. The junction had 8 bases not matched to a gene; V was cut back by 1 base and J by 5 bases. Here the CDR3 DNA reads TGTGCCAGCAGCCAAGGGCTAGCGGGGGGGCCCTTGGAGACCCAGTACTTC. Amino acids: CASSQGLAGGPLETQYF.

This clonotype was detected ten times or more. This chain links TRBV28 with TRBJ2-5; 7 bases are a match to TRBD1. V gave up 6 bases and J gave up 3 bases; unmatched junction bases: 10. The CDR3 has 15 amino acids. From germline, CDR1 is MDHEN and CDR2 SYDVKM. CDR3 protein: CASSHMTGKEETQYF. CDR3 bases: TGTGCCAGCAGCCATATGACAGGGAAAGAAGAGACCCAGTACTTC.

The chain couples TRBV5-4 to TRBJ2-2; D unresolved. Germline V lookup: CDR1 SGHNT, CDR2 YYREEE (reference sequence). This CDR3 comprises 15 residues. Trimming shortened V by 0 bases and J by 6 bases, and 12 bases separated the two germline ends. The CDR3 bases are TGTGCCAGCAGCTTGGGGTTAGAATGGGCCGGGGAGCTGTTTTTT. Its translation is CASSLGLEWAGELFF.

This clonotype was picked up many times. The chain carries TRBV7-9 and TRBJ2-1; D is perhaps TRBD1 (6 bases). Looked up from germline, CDR1 is SEHNR and CDR2 is FQNEAQ (reference sequence). The CDR3 has 15 residues. Trimming stripped 1 base from V and 5 bases from J, with 12 bases between. The CDR3 coding sequence is TGTGCCAGCAGCTTAGGCCCGACAGGTAACAATGAGCAGTTCTTC. It codes for CASSLGPTGNNEQFF.

This clonotype was observed a few times. The chain carries TRBV29-1 and TRBJ2-1; no clear D gene. The germline gives CDR1 SQVTM, CDR2 ANQGSEA. This CDR3 has 10 amino acids. Trimming left V 3 bases short and J 5 bases short, with 2 bases between. The CDR3 region is CSVDHNEQFF. The CDR3 DNA reads TGCAGCGTTGACCACAATGAGCAGTTCTTC.

This clonotype came up many times. The CDR3 protein is CASNRQGPNTEAFF. CDR3 in DNA: TGTGCCAGCAACAGACAGGGGCCGAACACTGAAGCTTTCTTT. The rearrangement uses TRBV27 and TRBJ1-1, with 8 positions matching TRBD1. Trimming cost V 7 bases and J 1 base; bases outside gene matches: 5. The CDR3 length is 14 residues. Looked up from germline, CDR1 is MNHEY and CDR2 is SMNVEV (reference sequence).

This clonotype showed up many times. The chain has TRBV10-1 and TRBJ1-1, with a tentative D call TRBD1 (6 bases). The CDR3 has 15 residues. V lost 6 bases and J 1 base, leaving 15 bases between the germline ends. The germline gives CDR1 WNHNN, CDR2 SYGVQD (reference sequence). The CDR3 DNA is TGCGCCAGCAGACAGGGCAGACAAGAGAACACTGAAGCTTTCTTT. Translation: CASRQGRQENTEAFF.

The chain employs TRBV30 and TRBJ2-1; D not certain. CDR1 is GTSNPN, CDR2 SVGIG, per germline (reference sequence). The V gene lost 2 bases and the J gene lost 0 bases, with 8 bases spanning the gap. The CDR3 sequence is 14 residues long. The DNA of the CDR3 is TGTGCCTGGAGTTTGGATACCTCCTACAATGAGCAGTTCTTC. Protein product: CAWSLDTSYNEQFF.

The chain carries TRBV13 and TRBJ2-7, with a tentative D call TRBD2 (5 bases). The V and J ends lost 5 bases and 6 bases respectively, with 8 bases between them. CDR3 length: 11 residues. Germline V gene lookup returns CDR1 PRHDT and CDR2 FYEKMQ (reference sequence). The CDR3 DNA is TGTGCCAGCAGCGCCGGACTCGAGCAGTACTTC. Protein sequence: CASSAGLEQYF.

To note about this clonotype: It may be a read error: a sequence one base away is much more abundant. This chain uses TRBV6-2 or TRBV6-3 with TRBJ2-7; D is possibly TRBD1 or TRBD2 (6 bases each). The V end lost 7 bases, the J end lost 7 bases, and 23 bases lay between the germline ends. This CDR3 is 15 amino acids long. Germline V CDR1 and CDR2: MNHEY, SVGEGT. CDR3 in DNA: TGTGCCAGCACCCTCGTTCTGGGGGGCGTGATGGAGCAGTACTTC. Translating gives CASTLVLGGVMEQYF.

This clonotype was recorded many times. V is TRBV30 and J is TRBJ2-1; 7 bases align to TRBD2. The germline V gene encodes CDR1 GTSNPN and CDR2 SVGIG (reference sequence). V was clipped by 2 bases and J by 5 bases; unmatched bases: 12. This CDR3 spans 16 amino acids. The CDR3 sequence is CAWSQSVKRENNEQFF. In DNA, the CDR3 is TGTGCCTGGAGTCAATCGGTTAAGCGGGAAAACAATGAGCAGTTCTTC. The whole variable domain, remainder taken from reference TRBV30 and TRBJ2-1, is SQTIHQWPATLVQPVGSPLSLECTVEGTSNPNLYWYRQAAGRGLQLLFYSVGIGQISSEVPQNLSASRPQDRQFILSSKKLLLSDSGFYLCAWSQSVKRENNEQFFGPGTRLTVL.

The chain is built from TRBV20-1 and TRBJ2-7; D gene unclear. With the DNA end fitting TRBJ2-3 better, the J assignment may be wrong. Germline loops: CDR1 DFQATT, CDR2 SNEGSKA (reference sequence). This CDR3 contains 12 residues. CDR3 nucleotides: TGCAGTGCTAGAGTTCCGGGAGATACGCAGTATTTT. Encoded protein: CSARVPGDTQYF.

CDR3 bases: TGTGCCAGCAGCTCGGCCTTCGGGAGTAATTCACCCCTCCACTTT. It specifies CASSSAFGSNSPLHF. The chain employs TRBV5-6 and TRBJ1-6; D is ambiguous. The CDR3 runs 15 residues. Trimming pared 3 bases from V and 6 bases from J, leaving 13 bases between. The germline V gene encodes CDR1 SGHDT and CDR2 YYEEEE.

This clonotype was seen ten or more times. The chain combines TRBV20-1 with TRBJ2-3, with a weak D call TRBD2 (6 bases). The V gene lost 0 bases and the J gene lost 3 bases, with 16 bases spanning the gap. The CDR3 has 16 amino acids. CDR1 and CDR2 from the germline V gene are DFQATT and SNEGSKA (reference sequence). CDR3 sequence: CSARDVAGIRTDTQYF. The CDR3 DNA sequence: TGCAGTGCTAGAGATGTGGCGGGAATTCGGACAGATACGCAGTATTTT.

J is TRBJ2-4 and V is TRBV20-1, with D perhaps matching TRBD1 or TRBD2 (5 bases each). The DNA end is a closer match to TRBJ2-7, so the J assignment may be wrong. The CDR3 totals 13 residues. CDR1 DFQATT and CDR2 SNEGSKA come from the germline V gene (reference sequence). The CDR3 is CSASYILGDEQYF. CDR3 sequence (DNA): TGCAGTGCTAGCTACATCCTGGGGGACGAGCAGTACTTC.

This clonotype was picked up many times. The chain is built from TRBV30 and TRBJ1-2; D not resolved. V was shortened by 4 bases and J by 4 bases, with 7 bases between the two germline ends. The CDR3 is made up of 11 amino acids. Germline lookup yields CDR1 GTSNPN and CDR2 SVGIG (reference sequence). CDR3 sequence reads: CAWIFGYGYTF. DNA for the CDR3: TGTGCCTGGATTTTCGGCTATGGCTACACCTTC.

The genes are TRBV7-2 and TRBJ2-1; 9 bases line up with TRBD1. J lost 7 bases, V lost 11 bases, and 18 bases had no gene match. This CDR3 region has 16 residues. Germline V gene data show CDR1 as SGHTA and CDR2 as FQGNSA. In nucleotides, the CDR3 is TGTGCCTGCTCTGGGGACGGGACAGGGACGCTTAATGAGCAGTTCTTC. It translates to CACSGDGTGTLNEQFF.

The V gene is TRBV2, the J gene TRBJ1-2, with D perhaps matching TRBD1 (5 bases). The germline V and J ends were trimmed by 1 base and 6 bases, with 15 bases remaining between them. Germline CDR1 reads SNHLY; CDR2 reads FYNNEI. The CDR3 is made up of 15 amino acids. CDR3 residues: CASSEVTVPRHGYTF. The CDR3 DNA reads as TGTGCCAGCAGTGAAGTGACAGTCCCACGGCATGGCTACACCTTC.

This clonotype has ten or more counts. The chain links TRBV20-1 to TRBJ2-3; TRBD2 is a possible D gene (6 bases). Germline CDR1 reads DFQATT; CDR2 reads SNEGSKA (reference sequence). This CDR3 is built from 16 residues. Between the trimmed V and J ends, which lost 6 bases and 0 bases, there was a span of 19 bases. As DNA, the CDR3 is TGCAGTGCCCCCGGGTGGAGCGGGTTTAGCACAGATACGCAGTATTTT. This translates into CSAPGWSGFSTDTQYF.

This clonotype has a handful of counts. Just one base apart from a much larger clone, this may be a read error. This rearrangement joins TRBV6-4 to TRBJ2-5, with a weak D call TRBD2 (6 bases). Germline CDR1 and CDR2: MRHNA and SNTAGT. With 5 bases removed from V and 5 bases from J, the gap between germline ends came to 21 bases. CDR3 size: 16 residues. The CDR3 DNA sequence: TGTGCCAGCAGTTACCGGACGGAAGGGGCGGGGGAGACCCAGTACTTC. This gives the protein CASSYRTEGAGETQYF.